This paragraph reports one TCR beta chain. The antigen this receptor binds is unknown. Base qualities were left out, and no much larger clone turns up one base away. TCR beta chain repertoires were profiled by survey-level sequencing on the immunoSEQ platform. Per the authors' processing: Repertoire diversity was quantified as the inverse Simpson index, and CDR3 amino acid length spectratypes and V-J pairing frequencies were compared. TCR beta CDR3 sequences were matched against VDJdb to annotate clonotypes specific to SARS-CoV-2, CMV, influenza A and EBV. TCRdb took this table from immuneACCESS and kept in-frame rearrangements with V and J called. Such tables lack part of the clones; where checked against another copy, unresolved V genes explain under half of the gap, and the rest is unexplained. The V and J calls and the clone size are those of that table, but D and trimming were determined from the DNA. The sample data list tens of thousands of clones, and about 94% of these were observed just once. The ten largest clones add up to roughly 4.2% of the sample.

The data are from a study (dated by TCRdb to 2021 to 2024). Inclusive of the bounding cysteine and phenylalanine, the CDR3 is 15 residues long. CDR3 DNA only is kept here, 45 bases in frame from base 1. CDR1 and CDR2 (SGHVS, FNYEAQ) derive from the germline V gene. The junction shows trimming of 5 bases on V and 6 bases on J, and the gene matches do not reach 12 bases of it. PBMCs were isolated from peripheral blood, and TCR beta sequencing was performed on genomic DNA from unsorted PBMCs. What the study reported, not specific to this receptor: According to the authors, more investigation is needed, including longitudinal sampling and evaluation of a control group.

This receptor was identified in a man aged 35-49 years with rheumatoid arthritis. Sample: PBMCs. The V and J segments used are TRBV7-6 and TRBJ1-1; 7 of the junction bases match TRBD1. In nucleotides, the sequence is TGTGCCAGCAGCCTCCAAGGGGGCGGGATCCCTGAAGCTTTCTTT. Translated, it gives CASSLQGGGIPEAFF. Full variable domain (CDR3 extended with the reference TRBV7-6 and TRBJ1-1 proteins): GAGVSQSPRYKVTKRGQDVALRCDPISGHVSLYWYRQALGQGPEFLTYFNYEAQQDKSGLPNDRFSAERPEGSISTLTIQRTEQRDSAMYRCASSLQGGGIPEAFFGQGTRLTVV.